Presented here are 6 T cell receptor beta chains from one specimen sequenced in a study of spatial heterogeneity in lung cancer. Each CDR3 protein is one row after TCRdb ran MiXCR on the 5' RACE reads. The profile shows just over 75,000 distinct CDR3 sequences, 8% of them singletons. Noted time point: sample taken at primary tumor resection. The material sequenced was PBMCs, taken at surgery. The source is a male donor with early-stage non-small cell lung cancer.

The chain links TRBV12-3 or TRBV12-4 to TRBJ1-3; 8 bases agree with TRBD1. CDR3 size: 18 residues. V trimming: 2 bases; J trimming: 0 bases; junction bases outside the gene matches: 9. The CDR3 protein is CASSLTPGRGPSGNTIYF. CDR3 sequence (DNA): TGTGCCAGCAGTTTAACCCCGGGCAGGGGGCCCTCTGGAAACACCATATATTTT.

Many counts were recorded for this clonotype. V usage is TRBV10-3 and J usage is TRBJ1-5; D unresolved. This CDR3 spans 12 amino acids. The V gene lost 4 bases and the J gene lost 7 bases, with 8 bases spanning the gap. The germline V gene encodes CDR1 ENHRY and CDR2 SYGVKD. The CDR3: CAISVNKQPQHF. The CDR3 nucleotides are TGTGCCATCAGTGTGAATAAGCAGCCCCAGCATTTT.

Relative to its sample, this clonotype is medium-sized. The V gene is TRBV16, the J gene TRBJ2-7; the D gene could be TRBD1 or TRBD2 (5 bases each). Germline lookup yields CDR1 KGHSY and CDR2 FQNENV. Trimming stripped 3 bases from V and 2 bases from J, with 11 bases between. This CDR3 is built from 14 residues. CDR3 in DNA: TGTGCCAGCAGCCATACCGGGACCACCTACGAGCAGTACTTC. Translating gives CASSHTGTTYEQYF. Full variable domain (outside the CDR3, taken from reference TRBV16 and TRBJ2-7): GEEVAQTPKHLVRGEGQKAKLYCAPIKGHSYVFWYQQVLKNEFKFLISFQNENVFDETGMPKERFSAKCLPNSPCSLEIQATKLEDSAVYFCASSHTGTTYEQYFGPGTRLTVT.

The rearrangement links TRBV4-2 to TRBJ1-1; possibly TRBD1 for D (5 bases). The CDR3 has 17 amino acids. Trimming shortened V by 0 bases and J by 3 bases, and 17 bases separated the two germline ends. Germline CDR1 reads LGHNA; CDR2 reads YNFKEQ. CDR3 in amino acids: CASSQDIRSRADTEAFF. CDR3 DNA sequence: TGTGCCAGCAGCCAAGATATAAGGAGCAGGGCAGACACTGAAGCTTTCTTT.

This clonotype was seen many times. This chain uses TRBV6-2 or TRBV6-3 with TRBJ2-5; the D is unclear. CDR3 length equals 13 residues. V was cut by 6 bases and J by 5 bases, with 13 bases left in between. Germline lookup yields CDR1 MNHEY and CDR2 SVGEGT. CDR3 DNA: TGTGCCAGCAGGAACGATCGGCGGGAGACCCAGTACTTC. Encoded protein: CASRNDRRETQYF.

This clonotype was seen at least ten times. The rearrangement links TRBV11-3 to TRBJ2-2, with 7 nucleotides matching TRBD1. This CDR3 region has 16 residues. Germline CDR1 and CDR2: SGHNT and YENEEA. With V trimmed by 2 bases and J by 0 bases, 3 bases remained unmatched. The CDR3 bases are TGTGCCAGCAGCTTAACAGGGGTCACGAACACCGGGGAGCTGTTTTTT. This encodes CASSLTGVTNTGELFF. Full variable domain (outside the CDR3, taken from reference TRBV11-3 and TRBJ2-2): EAGVVQSPRYKIIEKKQPVAFWCNPISGHNTLYWYLQNLGQGPELLIRYENEEAVDDSQLPKDRFSAERLKGVDSTLKIQPAELGDSAVYLCASSLTGVTNTGELFFGEGSRLTVL.